Listed here are 4 T cell receptor beta chains from one sample, sequenced in a study of blood T cell repertoires in COVID-19. The repertoire was sequenced with immunoSEQ multiplex PCR; TCRdb's copy has only in-frame clones and lacks some. The sample records about 130,000 clones, about 87% being singletons. Source material: peripheral blood. The receptors here all came from a woman between 55 and 75 years old with acute or convalescent COVID-19.

This CDR3 reads CASSPNRGHTEAFF. The CDR3 DNA is TGTGCCAGCTCACCGAACAGGGGACACACTGAAGCTTTCTTT. The V and J genes are TRBV18 and TRBJ1-1, with 7 bases identical to TRBD1. Germline V gene sequence: CDR1 KGHSH, CDR2 LQKENI. V shed 3 bases and J 3 bases; nucleotides not matched to a gene: 4. The CDR3 covers 14 residues.

V gene TRBV19 combines with J gene TRBJ1-2, with D uncertain. Trimming took off 1 base at V and 2 bases at J, with 8 bases between the two ends. The CDR3 has 14 amino acids. Germline CDR1 reads LNHDA; CDR2 reads SQIVND (reference sequence). The chain's CDR3 is CASSIVAANYGYTF. In DNA form, the CDR3 reads TGTGCCAGTAGTATAGTTGCGGCCAACTATGGCTACACCTTC.

The chain uses TRBV2 and TRBJ2-7, with 11 bases fitting TRBD2. CDR1 and CDR2 (germline): SNHLY, FYNNEI. CDR3 size: 16 residues. The J segment lost 1 base and the V segment lost 9 bases, leaving 11 bases of the junction unmatched. In DNA form, the CDR3 reads TGTGCCAGTACCGCTTTGACTAGCGGGAAGTCCTACGAGCAGTACGTC. This sequence encodes CASTALTSGKSYEQYV.

The genes are TRBV5-1 and TRBJ1-5, with TRBD1 matching 10 bases. V lost 2 bases to trimming and J lost 7 bases; unmatched junction nucleotides: 6. The CDR3 totals 15 residues. CDR1 is SGHRS, CDR2 YFSETQ, per germline. CDR3 nucleotide sequence: TGCGCCAGCAGCTTAACCGGGACAGGGGACCAGCCCCAGCATTTT. Translation: CASSLTGTGDQPQHF.